This T cell receptor beta chain was observed in a study of spatial heterogeneity in lung cancer. With respect to this clonotype: The antigen is not known. No conserved phenylalanine or tryptophan ends this CDR3, so it is likely a read error.

Time point meaning: sample taken at primary tumor resection. The donor group consisted of roughly 70 patients who had untreated, early-stage non-small cell lung cancer. Material for sequencing was whole RNA from tumor, nontumor lung or frozen PBMC, left unsorted. From the 5' RACE reads, TCRdb called clonotypes with MiXCR, one entry per CDR3 protein. This repertoire shows about 5,700 distinct CDR3 sequences, 20% to 30% found once; its top ten account for 20% to 25%. CDR3 size: 13 residues. The germline V gene encodes CDR1 SGHAT and CDR2 FQNNGV. The study's findings and limits: Mutation counts in tumors were tracked by counts of expanded intratumoral alpha and beta TCRs. The estimated TCR-seq coverage of tumor T cells amounted to about 7.4% when looking at alpha chains and around 13% when looking at beta chains.

The sample in question was lung tumor tissue, obtained at surgery. The receptor was derived from a male donor with early-stage non-small cell lung cancer. V gene TRBV11-2 combines with J gene TRBJ2-5; D gene uncertain. The CDR3 loop is CANSLWRQETQYC. CDR3 in DNA: TGTGCCAACAGCTTATGGCGGCAAGAGACCCAGTACTGC.